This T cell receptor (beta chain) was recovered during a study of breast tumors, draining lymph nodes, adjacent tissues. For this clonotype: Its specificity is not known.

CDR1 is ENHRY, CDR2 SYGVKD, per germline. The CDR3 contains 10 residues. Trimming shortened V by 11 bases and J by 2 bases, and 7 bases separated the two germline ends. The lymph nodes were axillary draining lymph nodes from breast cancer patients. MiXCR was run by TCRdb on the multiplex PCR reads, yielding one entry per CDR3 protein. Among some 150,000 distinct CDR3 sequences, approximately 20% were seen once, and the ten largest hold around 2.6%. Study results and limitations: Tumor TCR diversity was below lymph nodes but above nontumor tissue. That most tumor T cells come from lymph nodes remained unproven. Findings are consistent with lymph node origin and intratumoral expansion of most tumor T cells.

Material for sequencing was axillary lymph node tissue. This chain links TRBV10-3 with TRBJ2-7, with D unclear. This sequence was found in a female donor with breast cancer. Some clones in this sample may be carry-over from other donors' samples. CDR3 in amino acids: CAPRAYEQYF. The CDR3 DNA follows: TGTGCCCCCCGGGCCTACGAGCAGTACTTC.